The 28 T cell receptor beta chains below were found in one sample sequenced in a study of T-cell memory formation after mild COVID-19. TCRdb reprocessed the 5' RACE reads with MiXCR, giving one entry per CDR3 protein. Among about 50,000 distinct CDR3 sequences, under 7.5% were seen once, and the ten largest hold 1.4%. The sample comprised PBMCs or a T cell subset sorted from them (not recorded which). These receptor sequences come from a man aged 18 to 30 who had mild COVID-19 (a few samples of this study predate the infection). Cell type and time point are not known.

This clonotype came up a few times. This chain connects TRBV15 to TRBJ1-2, with TRBD1 identical over 7 bases. There are 16 residues in the CDR3. Germline assignment: CDR1 LNHNV and CDR2 YYDKDF (reference sequence). The trim removed 5 bases at V and 4 bases at J, leaving 13 bases unmatched. The CDR3 DNA follows: TGTGCCACCAGCCCCGGTAGGGACAGACTATTCTATGGCTACACCTTC. It yields the protein CATSPGRDRLFYGYTF.

This clonotype was seen many times. V gene TRBV12-3 or TRBV12-4 combines with J gene TRBJ2-7; TRBD1 or TRBD2 may be the D gene (5 bases each). V was clipped by 5 bases and J by 0 bases, with 17 bases between them. This CDR3 contains 16 residues. The CDR3 loop reads CASSGTLLSSSYEQYF. The CDR3 DNA reads as TGTGCCAGCAGTGGGACCCTGCTTTCGAGCTCCTACGAGCAGTACTTC.

This clonotype occurred a few times. This sequence joins TRBV3-1 and TRBJ1-1; D is undetermined. The V gene lost 4 bases and the J gene lost 3 bases, with 12 bases spanning the gap. Germline loops: CDR1 LGHDT, CDR2 YNNKEL (reference sequence). This CDR3 spans 14 amino acids. The CDR3 DNA follows: TGTGCCAGCAGCCGAGGGATGGAGGACACTGAAGCTTTCTTT. It specifies CASSRGMEDTEAFF.

This clonotype showed up just a few times. The J gene is TRBJ1-5, the V gene TRBV6-2 or TRBV6-3; D unresolved. Germline V gene data show CDR1 as MNHEY and CDR2 as SVGEGT. The CDR3 sequence is 12 residues long. V was trimmed by 8 bases and J by 0 bases, leaving 5 bases between them. This CDR3 is CASSNSNQPQHF. The DNA for the CDR3 is TGTGCCAGCTCTAATAGCAATCAGCCCCAGCATTTT.

Worth noting for this clonotype: Being one base from a much bigger clone, this may be a read error. The CDR3 DNA reads as TGTGCCAGCAGCTTACGGTACAGTGGCAATGAGCAGTTCTTC. Protein sequence: CASSLRYSGNEQFF. The chain employs TRBV7-2 and TRBJ2-1; D remains unclear. The germline V and J ends were trimmed by 2 bases and 6 bases, with 11 bases remaining between them. CDR1 and CDR2 (germline): SGHTA, FQGNSA. This CDR3 contains 14 residues.

At least ten counts were recorded for this clonotype. This chain connects TRBV6-2 or TRBV6-3 to TRBJ2-3; unclear D gene. The CDR3 loop spans 12 amino acids. Germline lookup yields CDR1 MNHEY and CDR2 SVGEGT. Trimming pared 6 bases from V and 1 base from J, leaving 5 bases between. In DNA, the CDR3 is TGTGCCAGCAGGACTGGCACAGATACGCAGTATTTT. Amino acids: CASRTGTDTQYF.

This clonotype was counted only a few times. The V and J genes are TRBV7-8 and TRBJ1-3; 7 nucleotides line up with TRBD1. The CDR3 sequence is 15 residues long. Germline loops: CDR1 SGHVS, CDR2 FQNEAQ. The CDR3 DNA is TGTGCGTCCTCCCGGGGAGGGGGCGAGGTGAACACCATATATTTT. Translated: CASSRGGGEVNTIYF.

V gene TRBV12-3 or TRBV12-4 combines with J gene TRBJ1-2, with D unresolved. V lost 6 bases to trimming and J lost 0 bases, with 11 bases between them. There are 14 residues in the CDR3. In nucleotides, the CDR3 is TGTGCCAGCAGCCCGACCGTTACTAACTATGGCTACACCTTC. It encodes CASSPTVTNYGYTF.

This clonotype has only a few counts. This chain uses TRBV7-8 with TRBJ2-5, with D unresolved. Trimming shortened V by 2 bases and J by 4 bases, and 14 bases separated the two germline ends. The CDR3 has 15 residues. The V gene's germline CDR1 is SGHVS and CDR2 FQNEAQ. In DNA form, the CDR3 reads TGTGCCAGCAGCTTAAGTCAAGGGTTTAGAGAGACCCAGTACTTC. It encodes CASSLSQGFRETQYF.

This clonotype was found a few times. V and J are TRBV6-1 and TRBJ2-3, with 9 bases identical to TRBD2. Germline CDR1 is MNHNS and CDR2 is SASEGT. V lost 1 base and J lost 3; bases outside the gene matches: 5. The CDR3 consists of 16 residues. The CDR3 DNA is TGTGCCAGCAGTGAAGTTAGCCTAGCGGGGACAGATACGCAGTATTTT. Encoded protein: CASSEVSLAGTDTQYF.

Relative to its sample, this clonotype is medium-sized. The chain couples TRBV7-8 to TRBJ2-1; 7 nucleotides align to TRBD1. Germline CDR1 reads SGHVS; CDR2 reads FQNEAQ. This CDR3 comprises 13 residues. The trim removed 6 bases at V and 10 bases at J, leaving 9 bases unmatched. The CDR3 region has the DNA TGTGCCAGCAGTGTGCTCAGGGGACAGGAGCAGTTCTTC. It yields the protein CASSVLRGQEQFF. The full variable domain, with the rest looked up from reference TRBV7-8 and TRBJ2-1, is GAGVSQSPRYKVAKRGQDVALRCDPISGHVSLFWYQQALGQGPEFLTYFQNEAQLDKSGLPSDRFFAERPEGSVSTLKIQRTQQEDSAVYLCASSVLRGQEQFFGPGTRLTVL.

In its sample, this clonotype was seen a few times. This chain joins TRBV27 and TRBJ2-5, with 7 bases that match TRBD2. The J segment lost 1 base and the V segment lost 7 bases, leaving 3 bases of the junction unmatched. Germline assignment: CDR1 MNHEY and CDR2 SMNVEV (reference sequence). The CDR3 consists of 13 residues. The CDR3 nucleotides read TGTGCCAGCAAAACGGGGGGCCAAGAGACCCAGTACTTC. It specifies CASKTGGQETQYF.

At least ten counts were recorded for this clonotype. This chain links TRBV10-3 with TRBJ2-3; either TRBD1 or TRBD2 may fit D (5 bases each). Trimming pared 3 bases from V and 3 bases from J, leaving 13 bases between. The CDR3 covers 15 residues. Germline V gives CDR1 ENHRY, CDR2 SYGVKD. CDR3 DNA: TGTGCCATCAGTGACTCCCAGGGCGGGACAGATACGCAGTATTTT. Residues: CAISDSQGGTDTQYF.

The gene calls are TRBV12-3 or TRBV12-4 and TRBJ1-4; 8 positions match TRBD1. V was pared by 5 bases and J by 8 bases, with 7 bases of the junction left unmatched. CDR3 size: 14 residues. The CDR3 here is CASSPQGAREKLFF. The CDR3 nucleotides read TGTGCCAGCAGTCCTCAGGGGGCAAGGGAAAAACTGTTTTTT.

The chain joins TRBV7-7 to TRBJ1-1, with a tentative D call TRBD1 (5 bases). The CDR3 runs 13 residues. Trimming stripped 4 bases from V and 1 base from J, with 7 bases between. Germline CDR1 and CDR2: SSHAT and FNYEAQ (reference sequence). The CDR3 sequence: CASSWDPNTEAFF. CDR3 in DNA: TGTGCCAGCAGCTGGGACCCGAACACTGAAGCTTTCTTT.

This clonotype turned up a few times. The chain links TRBV7-2 to TRBJ1-1; unclear D gene. Deletions cut 6 bases from V and 0 bases from J, with 8 bases between. Germline values: CDR1 SGHTA, CDR2 FQGNSA. The CDR3 is 13 amino acids. This CDR3 reads CASRREMNTEAFF. The CDR3 DNA follows: TGTGCCAGCAGGCGGGAGATGAACACTGAAGCTTTCTTT.

This clonotype was counted between two and nine times. The V and J genes are TRBV4-2 and TRBJ1-2, with D possibly being TRBD1 (5 bases). Germline values: CDR1 LGHNA, CDR2 YNFKEQ. Trimming shortened V by 0 bases and J by 4 bases, and 15 bases separated the two germline ends. This CDR3 is 16 amino acids long. This chain's CDR3 is CASSQEEGRRGYGYTF. The CDR3 DNA sequence: TGTGCCAGCAGCCAAGAGGAGGGAAGAAGGGGCTATGGCTACACCTTC.

This clonotype was counted between two and nine times. The rearrangement uses TRBV9 and TRBJ1-2; D perhaps matches TRBD1 (5 bases). Between the trimmed V and J ends, which lost 2 bases and 5 bases, there was a span of 13 bases. Germline lookup yields CDR1 SGDLS and CDR2 YYNGEE. The CDR3 consists of 14 residues. The chain's CDR3 is CASSVFGTEYGYTF. CDR3 bases: TGTGCCAGCAGCGTGTTCGGGACGGAGTATGGCTACACCTTC.

This clonotype appeared a few times. This sequence joins TRBV11-2 and TRBJ2-1; 7 positions agree with TRBD1. Per germline, CDR1 SGHAT and CDR2 FQNNGV. The V and J ends lost 2 bases and 4 bases, in that order; junction bases with no gene match: 8. The CDR3 is 16 residues long. The CDR3 sequence is CASSLRGRGSYNEQFF. CDR3 sequence (DNA): TGTGCCAGCAGCTTAAGGGGCAGGGGGTCTTACAATGAGCAGTTCTTC.

The gene calls are TRBV6-2 or TRBV6-3 and TRBJ1-1, with 8 bases aligning to TRBD1. J was trimmed by 1 base and V by 6 bases; bases with no gene match: 7. The CDR3 loop spans 15 amino acids. Germline V lookup: CDR1 MNHEY, CDR2 SVGEGT. CDR3 amino acids: CASSATGAANTEAFF. Written as DNA, the CDR3 is TGTGCCAGCAGCGCGACAGGGGCCGCGAACACTGAAGCTTTCTTT.

The rearrangement joins TRBV5-1 to TRBJ1-1, with 7 positions matching TRBD1. The CDR3 runs to 15 residues. CDR1 and CDR2 (germline): SGHRS, YFSETQ. The V and J ends lost 4 bases and 0 bases, in that order; junction bases with no gene match: 6. The CDR3 nucleotides are TGCGCCAGCAGCCGCCAGACAGGGATGAACACTGAAGCTTTCTTT. This gives the protein CASSRQTGMNTEAFF.

The chain carries TRBV7-3 and TRBJ1-1, with D perhaps TRBD1 (6 bases). CDR3 size: 13 residues. The germline V and J ends were trimmed by 5 bases and 4 bases, with 11 bases remaining between them. Germline V CDR1 and CDR2: SGHTA, FQGTGA. CDR3 loop: CASSTGSGTEAFF. In DNA, the CDR3 is TGTGCCAGCAGCACAGGGTCTGGCACTGAAGCTTTCTTT.

This clonotype was seen at least ten times. J is TRBJ2-1 and V is TRBV12-3 or TRBV12-4; unclear D gene. Trimming left V 8 bases short and J 7 bases short, with 27 bases between. The CDR3 loop spans 17 amino acids. Here the CDR3 DNA reads TGTGCCAGCCGCCGAGGATCTCGGACGGAATCGTGGAATGAGCAGTTCTTC. The encoded protein is CASRRGSRTESWNEQFF.

The rearrangement joins TRBV21-1 to TRBJ1-1. TRBV21-1 is deemed a pseudogene. The CDR3 contains 14 residues. Here the CDR3 DNA reads TGTGCCAGCAGCAAATTAGGCTGCTGGCTGGAAGCTTTCTTT. Its translation is CASSKLGCWLEAFF.

V usage is TRBV3-1 and J usage is TRBJ1-1, with D unresolved. The V end was cut by 4 bases, the J end by 3 bases, with 12 bases between. CDR3 length: 14 amino acids. Germline loops: CDR1 LGHDT, CDR2 YNNKEL (reference sequence). Here the CDR3 reads CASSPRESHTEAFF. The DNA of the CDR3 is TGTGCCAGCAGCCCCCGGGAGAGCCACACTGAAGCTTTCTTT.

There are a few counts of this clonotype. The rearrangement joins TRBV20-1 to TRBJ2-1, with D unresolved. Germline V gene sequence: CDR1 DFQATT, CDR2 SNEGSKA (reference sequence). The CDR3 has 10 residues. Trimming left V 6 bases short and J 7 bases short, with 7 bases between. The CDR3 nucleotides read TGCAGTGCGGATAGTAATGAGCAGTTCTTC. It codes for CSADSNEQFF.

This clonotype was counted only a few times. This chain links TRBV4-1 with TRBJ2-2, with 11 bases identical to TRBD2. Germline V gene sequence: CDR1 MGHRA, CDR2 YSYEKL. The CDR3 runs to 20 residues. The J segment lost 6 bases and the V segment lost 0 bases, leaving 15 bases of the junction unmatched. This CDR3 is CASSQELGLAGGSGAGELFF. The CDR3, as DNA: TGCGCCAGCAGCCAAGAATTAGGGCTAGCGGGGGGTTCCGGGGCCGGGGAGCTGTTTTTT.

In its sample, this clonotype was seen many times. This chain joins TRBV11-2 and TRBJ1-2; 9 bases match TRBD1. This CDR3 region has 14 residues. V lost 0 bases to trimming and J lost 8 bases; unmatched junction nucleotides: 4. Germline V gene lookup returns CDR1 SGHAT and CDR2 FQNNGV. The CDR3 is CASSLDRTGDGYTF. In DNA, the CDR3 is TGTGCCAGCAGCTTAGATCGGACAGGGGACGGCTACACCTTC.